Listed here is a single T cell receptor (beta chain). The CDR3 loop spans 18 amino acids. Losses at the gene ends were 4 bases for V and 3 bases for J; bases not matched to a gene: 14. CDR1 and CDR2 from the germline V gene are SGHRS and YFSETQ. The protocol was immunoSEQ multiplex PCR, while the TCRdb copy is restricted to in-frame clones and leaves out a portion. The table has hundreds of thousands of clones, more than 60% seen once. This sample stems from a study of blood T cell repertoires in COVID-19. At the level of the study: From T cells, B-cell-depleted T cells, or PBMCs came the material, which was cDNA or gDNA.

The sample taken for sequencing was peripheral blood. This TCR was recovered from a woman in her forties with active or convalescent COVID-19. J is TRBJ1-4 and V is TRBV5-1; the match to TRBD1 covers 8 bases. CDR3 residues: CASSPLAGGGGANEKLFF. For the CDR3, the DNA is TGCGCCAGCAGCCCGTTAGCAGGGGGCGGTGGGGCTAATGAAAAACTGTTTTTT.